The 3 T cell receptor beta chains reported below all come from one sample, sequenced in a study of shared clonotypes between healthy human individuals. Terminally differentiated effector memory CD45RA+ cells were excluded by CCR7 positive selection of CD45RO-negative cells. Data came from immunoSEQ multiplex PCR; TCRdb stores just in-frame clones and leaves some out. This sample carries roughly 2.1 million clones, 85% to 95% of them seen once, and the ten largest clones take about 1.8%. Sequenced material: naive CD8+ T cells from PBMCs. These receptors were taken from a young man in good health. Some clones in this sample may be carry-over from other donors' samples.

The J gene is TRBJ1-4, the V gene TRBV4-1; D perhaps matches TRBD1 (6 bases). CDR1 and CDR2 from the germline V gene are MGHRA and YSYEKL. This CDR3 comprises 17 residues. Deletions cut 1 base from V and 4 bases from J, with 16 bases between. DNA of the CDR3: TGCGCCAGCAGCCAAGTGGGGGGGGCGGACGTTAATGAAAAACTGTTTTTT. Translation gives CASSQVGGADVNEKLFF.

The DNA for the CDR3 is TGTGCCAGCAGCCGCGGGGCGGGGGCGCAGTACTTC. It specifies CASSRGAGAQYF. The chain carries TRBV5-6 and TRBJ2-7, with a tentative D call TRBD2 (7 bases). Germline V gene sequence: CDR1 SGHDT, CDR2 YYEEEE. The CDR3 has 12 amino acids. V lost 4 bases and J lost 9, with 14 bases in between.

This clone has just one count. Other DNA sequences in the sample encode the same CDR3. The chain carries TRBV29-1 and TRBJ1-6; 8 positions agree with TRBD1. Germline loops: CDR1 SQVTM, CDR2 ANQGSEA. The CDR3 contains 13 residues. The trim removed 7 bases at V and 9 bases at J, leaving 8 bases unmatched. The CDR3 DNA follows: TGCAGCGCTATGACAGGGGCCGGTTCACCCCTCCACTTT. It yields the protein CSAMTGAGSPLHF.